A single sample is the source of the 26 T cell receptor beta chains below, sequenced in a study of blood T cell repertoires in COVID-19. Assay: immunoSEQ multiplex PCR; the TCRdb copy retains only in-frame clones and omits some. The table lists more than 45,000 clones, 83% of them singletons, with approximately 7.6% in the top ten. Sequencing used peripheral blood. The receptors here all came from an elderly man in a cohort sampled during active COVID-19.

The V gene is TRBV7-2, the J gene TRBJ2-5; D possibly corresponds to TRBD2 (6 bases). The CDR3 loop spans 15 amino acids. The V gene lost 2 bases and the J gene lost 2 bases, with 12 bases spanning the gap. Germline V lookup: CDR1 SGHTA, CDR2 FQGNSA. The CDR3 DNA follows: TGTGCCAGCAGCTTAATGACGGCGGGGCAAGAGACCCAGTACTTC. It is translated as CASSLMTAGQETQYF.

This clone has just one count. The chain couples TRBV28 to TRBJ1-5; TRBD1 matches at 9 bases. The ends lost 5 bases at V and 3 bases at J; junction bases unmatched: 5. The CDR3 is 15 amino acids. The germline V gene encodes CDR1 MDHEN and CDR2 SYDVKM. The CDR3 nucleotides read TGTGCCAGCAGTCGGACAGGGGCAAACAATCAGCCCCAGCATTTT. Protein sequence: CASSRTGANNQPQHF.

V usage is TRBV30 and J usage is TRBJ1-4, with 7 bases identical to TRBD1. J was trimmed by 6 bases and V by 2 bases; bases with no gene match: 6. The CDR3 runs to 14 residues. Germline CDR1 GTSNPN, CDR2 SVGIG (reference sequence). The CDR3 DNA sequence: TGTGCCTGGAGTCAGGCAGGGGGAGATGAAAAACTGTTTTTT. It encodes CAWSQAGGDEKLFF.

This chain connects TRBV6-6 to TRBJ2-3; TRBD2 agrees at 12 bases. The CDR3 loop spans 15 amino acids. J was trimmed by 6 bases and V by 2 bases; bases with no gene match: 3. Germline CDR1 reads MNHNY; CDR2 reads SVGAGI (reference sequence). DNA for the CDR3: TGTGCCAGCAGTTACGTCCTAGCGGGAGGGGATACGCAGTATTTT. Translated: CASSYVLAGGDTQYF.

A few counts support this clone. J is TRBJ1-2 and V is TRBV2, with D perhaps matching TRBD1 (6 bases). This CDR3 comprises 15 residues. Trimming stripped 6 bases from V and 3 bases from J, with 17 bases between. Germline V gene sequence: CDR1 SNHLY, CDR2 FYNNEI. The DNA for the CDR3 is TGTGCCAGCAGGGGGACACTAATCCGGTACTATGGCTACACCTTC. Translation gives CASRGTLIRYYGYTF.

Details on this clone: This same CDR3 is encoded by further DNA sequences in the sample. This chain joins TRBV18 and TRBJ2-7; D gene unclear. The germline V gene encodes CDR1 KGHSH and CDR2 LQKENI. V lost 3 bases and J lost 4, with 10 bases in between. The CDR3 is 13 amino acids. CDR3 nucleotide sequence: TGTGCCAGCTCACCCGGTAGCCCGTACGAGCAGTACTTC. The encoded protein is CASSPGSPYEQYF.

The V call is TRBV7-2, the J call TRBJ1-5; D is perhaps TRBD1 (5 bases). V lost 1 base to trimming and J lost 10 bases, with 17 bases between them. Germline V gene sequence: CDR1 SGHTA, CDR2 FQGNSA. The CDR3 extends over 15 amino acids. The CDR3 DNA follows: TGTGCCAGCAGCTTAGTCTTCGCAGGGTCGGGCCCCCAGCATTTT. It translates to CASSLVFAGSGPQHF.

The V call is TRBV11-2, the J call TRBJ2-1, with 10 bases lining up with TRBD2. The germline gives CDR1 SGHAT, CDR2 FQNNGV. V was pared by 6 bases and J by 2 bases, with 7 bases of the junction left unmatched. The CDR3 has 16 amino acids. The CDR3 nucleotides read TGTGCCAGCAGGGCCGGGACTAGCGCCCCCTACAATGAGCAGTTCTTC. This translates into CASRAGTSAPYNEQFF.

The V call is TRBV4-2, the J call TRBJ1-2; TRBD1 might be the D (5 bases). The CDR3 is 16 residues long. Germline values: CDR1 LGHNA, CDR2 YNFKEQ. V shed 2 bases and J shed 7 bases, with 20 bases lying between them. CDR3 in amino acids: CASSQTFRASGFGYTF. In DNA form, the CDR3 reads TGTGCCAGCAGCCAAACTTTCAGGGCCTCGGGCTTTGGCTACACCTTC.

The chain uses TRBV27 and TRBJ2-7; 11 bases match TRBD2. The CDR3 consists of 15 residues. V trimming: 6 bases; J trimming: 0 bases; junction bases outside the gene matches: 4. Germline CDR1 reads MNHEY; CDR2 reads SMNVEV (reference sequence). In DNA form, the CDR3 reads TGTGCCAGCAGACCGCTAGCGGGAGGCTCCTACGAGCAGTACTTC. Translating it yields CASRPLAGGSYEQYF.

The chain joins TRBV12-3 or TRBV12-4 to TRBJ1-1; 8 bases fit TRBD1. This CDR3 is 13 amino acids long. V shed 7 bases and J 11 bases; nucleotides not matched to a gene: 12. The CDR3 protein is CASNPGTGASAFF. The CDR3 DNA sequence: TGTGCCAGCAATCCCGGGACAGGTGCTTCGGCTTTCTTT.

The chain is built from TRBV6-1 and TRBJ1-5; a possible D gene is TRBD1 (5 bases). CDR1 and CDR2 (germline): MNHNS, SASEGT. CDR3 length equals 16 residues. Trimming took 4 bases from V and 1 from J, leaving 14 bases between them. The CDR3 region is CASSVWGVVSNQPQHF. DNA for the CDR3: TGTGCCAGCAGTGTCTGGGGGGTCGTGAGCAATCAGCCCCAGCATTTT.

This clone showed up just once. The genes are TRBV6-5 and TRBJ2-7; 11 bases align to TRBD1. CDR1 is MNHEY, CDR2 SVGAGI, per germline. The CDR3 totals 14 residues. Unmatched junction bases numbered 4, after V lost 6 bases and J lost 3 bases. DNA of the CDR3: TGTGCCAGCAGCGGGGACAGGGGGATCTACGAGCAGTACTTC. Translation gives CASSGDRGIYEQYF.

This sequence joins TRBV19 and TRBJ1-2, with 12 bases fitting TRBD1. V shed 7 bases and J 7 bases; nucleotides not matched to a gene: 7. CDR1 is LNHDA, CDR2 SQIVND, per germline (reference sequence). The CDR3 runs to 14 residues. The CDR3 loop is CASKWDRGRSGYTF. The CDR3 region has the DNA TGTGCCAGTAAGTGGGACAGGGGGCGAAGTGGCTACACCTTC.

This clone was seen a handful of times. This sequence joins TRBV19 and TRBJ1-5; TRBD1 is a possible D gene (6 bases). Germline CDR1 is LNHDA and CDR2 is SQIVND (reference sequence). V shed 8 bases and J shed 9 bases, with 17 bases lying between them. The CDR3 sequence is 13 residues long. CDR3 sequence (DNA): TGTGCCAGTCGGGGCAGGGGCCAGGGGCCCCAGCATTTT. It translates to CASRGRGQGPQHF.

This chain uses TRBV19 with TRBJ1-5, with D hard to call. Germline loops: CDR1 LNHDA, CDR2 SQIVND (reference sequence). The CDR3 runs 13 residues. V lost 1 base and J 5 bases, leaving 6 bases between the germline ends. The CDR3 reads CASSIALYQPQHF. CDR3 DNA: TGTGCCAGTAGTATAGCACTCTATCAGCCCCAGCATTTT.

V and J are TRBV19 and TRBJ2-5; perhaps TRBD1 as D (5 bases). The V gene's germline CDR1 is LNHDA and CDR2 SQIVND (reference sequence). V lost 1 base to trimming and J lost 5 bases, with 11 bases between them. CDR3 size: 14 residues. The CDR3 is CASSIGGNDETQYF. CDR3 nucleotides: TGTGCCAGTAGTATAGGGGGCAATGACGAGACCCAGTACTTC.

This clone was seen only a few times. The chain links TRBV10-3 to TRBJ1-4; D is undetermined. This CDR3 is built from 14 residues. CDR1 is ENHRY, CDR2 SYGVKD, per germline. Trimming pared 4 bases from V and 4 bases from J, leaving 10 bases between. The CDR3 coding sequence is TGTGCCATCAGTGCGCGAAGCCTTAATGAAAAACTGTTTTTT. This sequence encodes CAISARSLNEKLFF.

The CDR3 reads CASSSRTGHNQPQHF. The CDR3 DNA sequence: TGTGCCAGCAGCTCCCGGACAGGGCACAATCAGCCCCAGCATTTT. The chain combines TRBV11-2 with TRBJ1-5; 8 bases match TRBD1. CDR3 length equals 15 residues. The trim removed 4 bases at V and 3 bases at J, leaving 5 bases unmatched. Germline loops: CDR1 SGHAT, CDR2 FQNNGV.

The chain uses TRBV5-1 and TRBJ2-7, with 7 positions matching TRBD1. The length of the CDR3 is 13 residues. Trimming at V came to 4 bases and at J to 2 bases, leaving 3 bases not matched to a gene. Germline V CDR1 and CDR2: SGHRS, YFSETQ. CDR3: CASSAQGTYEQYF. CDR3 DNA sequence: TGCGCCAGCAGCGCACAGGGGACCTACGAGCAGTACTTC.

V gene TRBV4-2 combines with J gene TRBJ2-7; no clear D. Looked up from germline, CDR1 is LGHNA and CDR2 is YNFKEQ. Trimming removed 0 bases at V and 2 bases at J, with 14 bases between. CDR3 length: 16 residues. CDR3 sequence (DNA): TGTGCCAGCAGCCAAGATGGCGCAGGTTCCCCCTACGAGCAGTACTTC. Translation gives CASSQDGAGSPYEQYF.

There are a few counts of this clone. V is TRBV7-9 and J is TRBJ1-3, with D uncertain. The germline V gene encodes CDR1 SEHNR and CDR2 FQNEAQ (reference sequence). The CDR3 extends over 14 amino acids. V lost 6 bases and J lost 3, with 12 bases in between. CDR3 in DNA: TGTGCCAGCAGGGTGGGGAGCGTTGGAAACACCATATATTTT. It yields the protein CASRVGSVGNTIYF.

The CDR3 loop is CASSFRMNRGGETQYF. Here the CDR3 DNA reads TGTGCCAGCAGCTTTCGGATGAACAGGGGAGGAGAGACCCAGTACTTC. V gene TRBV7-2 combines with J gene TRBJ2-5; tentative D call: TRBD1 (7 bases). Trimming removed 3 bases from V and 4 bases from J, with 18 bases in between. The CDR3 loop spans 16 amino acids. Germline V gene data show CDR1 as SGHTA and CDR2 as FQGNSA.

The chain is built from TRBV5-1 and TRBJ1-4; 7 bases map to TRBD1. This CDR3 has 16 amino acids. The V gene's germline CDR1 is SGHRS and CDR2 YFSETQ. The V gene end was trimmed by 4 bases and the J gene end by 4 bases; junction bases not matched to a gene: 10. The CDR3 region has the DNA TGCGCCAGCAGCCCCTACCCGACAGGGTTTAATGAAAAACTGTTTTTT. Encoded protein: CASSPYPTGFNEKLFF.

The V gene is TRBV6-4, the J gene TRBJ2-3; 7 nucleotides match TRBD2. The CDR3 consists of 13 residues. V was pared by 6 bases and J by 5 bases, with 5 bases of the junction left unmatched. Germline lookup yields CDR1 MRHNA and CDR2 SNTAGT. This CDR3 reads CASSRTSLDTQYF. The DNA of the CDR3 is TGTGCCAGCAGCCGGACTAGTCTAGATACGCAGTATTTT.

V gene TRBV21-1 combines with J gene TRBJ1-4; the listed D gene, TRBD1, was not tested against the DNA. TRBV21-1 is deemed a pseudogene. CDR3 length: 17 amino acids. The CDR3 loop is CASSKDRRTVEDEKLFF. For the CDR3, the DNA is TGTGCCAGCAGCAAAGATAGGCGGACAGTCGAGGACGAAAAACTGTTTTTT.